This TCR beta chain emerged from a study of T-cell memory formation after mild COVID-19. V lost 4 bases, J lost 1 base, and 8 bases lay in between. The CDR3 contains 14 residues. Germline V gene lookup returns CDR1 MDHEN and CDR2 SYDVKM. TCRdb reprocessed the 5' RACE reads with MiXCR, giving one entry per CDR3 protein. The sample has hundreds of thousands of distinct CDR3 sequences, about 20% seen once. The TCR originated in a man between 18 and 35 years old who had mild COVID-19 (a few samples of this study predate the infection). Cell type and time point are not known. The V gene is TRBV28, the J gene TRBJ1-5, with D tentatively TRBD1 (5 bases). Sequencing used PBMCs or a T cell subset sorted from them (not recorded which). The CDR3: CASSSPGSNQPQHF. The CDR3 bases are TGTGCCAGCAGTTCCCCAGGGAGCAATCAGCCCCAGCATTTT.